This T cell receptor beta chain was identified during a study of STAT5B mutations in CD4+ large granular lymphocyte leukemia (dated by TCRdb to the early 2020s). Looking at the study overall: Among healthy controls, the CDR3 'QG' motif was associated with a particular HLA allele. Flow cytometry on FACSCanto II or FACSVerse confirmed that purified fractions exceeded 95% purity among lymphocytes. The study compared the TCRbeta repertoires of patients with CD4+ T-cell large granular lymphocyte leukemia against those of healthy blood donors.

Buffy coats from 37 blood donors, supplied by the Finnish Red Cross blood service, were used as healthy controls. All TCR-sequenced material derived from peripheral blood: patient blood samples and healthy donor buffy coats. Ficoll-Hypaque gradient centrifugation was used to isolate peripheral blood mononuclear cells. CD4+ cells were purified magnetically from the buffy coats of healthy controls. The Gentra Puregene Cell and Tissue kit was used to extract genomic DNA, and a Qubit 2.0 fluorometer was used to measure the amount of genomic DNA. General study outcomes and caveats: CD4-sorted patient repertoires appeared more clonal than healthy CD4+ repertoires, and this difference persisted after removing the putative leukemic clones. TRBV06-family usage was enriched among the top patient clones (8/27) compared with healthy controls (2/35). The main leukemic clonotypes were found to be private to each patient, although about 25% of the main leukemic clonotypes were detected at low frequency in the non-leukemic repertoires of other patients. Data were not HLA-matched; higher clonality in CD4+ versus CD8+ T-LGLL could reflect the relatively small sample size.

The CDR3 has 14 amino acids, counting the end cysteine and phenylalanine. The kept DNA is CDR3 alone, 42 bases in frame from the first base. V is shortened by 2 bases, J by 4 bases, and the region joining them spans 13 bases. The CDR1 and CDR2 encoded by the germline V gene are SGDLS and YYNGEE. The immunoSEQ assay at survey resolution was used to sequence TCRbeta rearrangements from genomic DNA. Per the original workflow: A lowest detectable productive clonotype frequency of 2.59 x 10-5 was observed in the TCR sequencing data. Only productive TCRbeta rearrangements, defined as complete and in-frame sequences, were included in the analyses. The clonality of each sample was calculated as Simpson clonality in the immunoSEQ Analyzer version 3.0. Clones were grouped by frequency into very rare, small, medium, large (1-20%) or hyperexpanded (>20%) categories. Generation probabilities were estimated with OLGA 1.2.3, V-gene circos plots were made with VDJtools, specificities were looked up in VDJdb, and CDR3 motifs were identified with GLIPH. The table comes from immuneACCESS by way of TCRdb, which keeps in-frame sequences with V and J called. Part of the clones is missing from these tables; in studies checked, under half for an unresolved V gene and the rest for unknown reasons. D and trimming come from the DNA, and the V and J calls and clone size come from that table. The sample table lists 35,000 to 45,000 clones, around 85% of them with a count of one. Less than 3% of the sample is in the top ten clones.

Details on this clone: No antigen is known for it. No much larger clone exists at a distance of one base, and base qualities are not known.

The chain uses TRBV9 and TRBJ2-7; possibly the D gene is TRBD1, per 5 matching bases. Sequencing input: CD4+ T cells from blood buffy coats. The receptor was isolated from a human donor in good health. The encoded CDR3 is CASSVSLGAYEQYF. The nucleotide sequence reads TGTGCCAGCAGCGTTTCCCTAGGGGCTTACGAGCAGTACTTC.